This TCR beta chain was recovered during a study of T cell clonotyping in hematopoietic cell transplantation. General study points: Higher Inverse Simpson Index values in graft donor and pretransplant recipient predicted broader posttransplant TCR diversity. Pathologically expanded recipient clonotypes increased progressively from day 30 to day 180 as diversity fell. At the given depth, recipient repertoires were over 97% de novo clonotypes.

For this clone: Its matching antigen is unknown.

The protocol was immunoSEQ multiplex PCR, while the TCRdb copy is restricted to in-frame clones and leaves out a portion. Seen here are around 7,500 clones, around 90% observed once, and the top ten hold 4.4%. The ends were cut back, 5 bases at V and 3 bases at J, with 23 bases in the middle. The CDR3 consists of 17 residues. Germline-derived CDR1 and CDR2 are SGHAT and FQNNGV. This TCR came from a female patient aged 45 to 65 who had an allogeneic stem cell transplant from an unrelated donor, so the T cells may come from the graft donor. Some clones in this sample may be carry-over from other donors' samples. This specimen consisted of PBMCs, obtained 180 days after allogeneic stem cell transplant. The chain combines TRBV11-2 with TRBJ2-7, with D possibly matching TRBD1 (6 bases). The chain's CDR3 is CASSLSSSTGLYYEQYF. CDR3 nucleotide sequence: TGTGCCAGCAGCCTATCCTCTTCCACAGGGCTATACTACGAGCAGTACTTC. The entire variable domain, with the rest obtained from reference TRBV11-2 and TRBJ2-7, is as follows: EAGVAQSPRYKIIEKRQSVAFWCNPISGHATLYWYQQILGQGPKLLIQFQNNGVVDDSQLPKDRFSAERLKGVDSTLKIQPAKLEDSAVYLCASSLSSSTGLYYEQYFGPGTRLTVT.